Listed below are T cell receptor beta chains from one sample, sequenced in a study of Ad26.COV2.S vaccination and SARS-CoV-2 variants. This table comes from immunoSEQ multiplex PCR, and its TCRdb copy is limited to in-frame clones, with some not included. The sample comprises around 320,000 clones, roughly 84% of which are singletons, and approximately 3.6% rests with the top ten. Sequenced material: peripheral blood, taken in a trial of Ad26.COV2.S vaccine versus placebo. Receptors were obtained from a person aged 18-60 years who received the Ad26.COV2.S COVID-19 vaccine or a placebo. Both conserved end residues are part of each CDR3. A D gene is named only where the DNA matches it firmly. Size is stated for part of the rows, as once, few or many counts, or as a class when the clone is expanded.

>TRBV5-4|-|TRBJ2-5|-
CASSDQETQYF
TGTGCCAGCAGCGATCAAGAGACCCAGTACTTC
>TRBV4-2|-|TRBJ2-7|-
CASSSLELPAYEQYF
TGTGCCAGCAGCTCCCTCGAGCTCCCGGCCTACGAGCAGTACTTC
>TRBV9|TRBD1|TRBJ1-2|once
CASSVAEGASDGYTF
TGTGCCAGCAGCGTAGCGGAGGGGGCGAGTGATGGCTACACCTTC
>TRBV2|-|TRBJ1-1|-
CASSDTLAFF
TGTGCCAGCAGTGATACTCTAGCTTTCTTT
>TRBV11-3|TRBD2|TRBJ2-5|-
CASSLGTSGGEETQYF
TGTGCCAGCAGCTTAGGTACTAGCGGGGGCGAAGAGACCCAGTACTTC
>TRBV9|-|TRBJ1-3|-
CASSPRLEGRGNTIYF
TGTGCCAGCAGCCCTCGATTAGAGGGGCGAGGAAACACCATATATTTT
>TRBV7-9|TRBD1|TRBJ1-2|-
CASSSGTGSYGYTF
TGTGCCAGCAGCTCCGGGACAGGGTCCTATGGCTACACCTTC
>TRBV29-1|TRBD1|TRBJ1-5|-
CSVVTGARNQPQHF
TGCAGCGTTGTGACAGGGGCCCGCAATCAGCCCCAGCATTTT
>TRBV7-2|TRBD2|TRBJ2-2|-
CASSHSGGDTGELFF
TGTGCCAGCAGCCATAGCGGGGGGGACACCGGGGAGCTGTTTTTT
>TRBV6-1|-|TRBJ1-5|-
CASSEARPGTFLRAYQPQHF
TGTGCCAGCAGTGAAGCGCGACCCGGGACTTTCCTCCGGGCCTATCAGCCCCAGCATTTT
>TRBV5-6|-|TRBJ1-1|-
CASSLVEGLTEAFF
TGTGCCAGCAGCTTGGTGGAGGGGCTCACTGAAGCTTTCTTT
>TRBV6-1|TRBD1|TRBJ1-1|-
CASSEHSQLTGAGTEAFF
TGTGCCAGCAGTGAACACTCCCAATTGACAGGGGCAGGGACTGAAGCTTTCTTT
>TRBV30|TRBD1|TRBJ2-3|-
CAWSGVLQGAGTDTQYF
TGTGCCTGGAGTGGGGTACTACAGGGGGCGGGCACAGATACGCAGTATTTT
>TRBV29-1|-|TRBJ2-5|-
CSVVPYGEQETQYF
TGCAGCGTTGTCCCATACGGGGAACAAGAGACCCAGTACTTC
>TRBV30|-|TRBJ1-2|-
CAWGDSGGYTF
TGTGCCTGGGGGGACTCTGGCGGCTACACCTTC
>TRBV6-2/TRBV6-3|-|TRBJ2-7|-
CASSNSYEQYF
TGTGCCAGCAGTAACAGCTACGAGCAGTACTTC
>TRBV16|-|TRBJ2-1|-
CASSQGSYNEQFF
TGTGCCAGCAGCCAAGGCAGCTACAATGAGCAGTTCTTC
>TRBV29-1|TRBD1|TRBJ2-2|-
CSVWGQGHTGELFF
TGCAGCGTGTGGGGACAGGGTCACACCGGGGAGCTGTTTTTT
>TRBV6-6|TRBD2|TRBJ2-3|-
CASSLPGLAGGLRTDTQYF
TGTGCCAGCAGTCTCCCGGGACTAGCGGGGGGGCTCCGCACAGATACGCAGTATTTT
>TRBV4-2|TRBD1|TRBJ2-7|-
CASSQGRDRSYEQYF
TGTGCCAGCAGCCAAGGAAGGGACAGGTCCTACGAGCAGTACTTC
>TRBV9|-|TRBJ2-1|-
CARSLGAGAFSYEQFF
TGTGCCCGCAGCTTGGGGGCGGGGGCATTCTCTTATGAGCAGTTCTTC
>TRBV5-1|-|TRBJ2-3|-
CASSLRHGYTDTQYF
TGCGCCAGCAGCCTCCGGCACGGGTACACAGATACGCAGTATTTT
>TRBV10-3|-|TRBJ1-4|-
CAISRGGDEKLFF
TGTGCCATCAGTAGAGGAGGTGATGAAAAACTGTTTTTT
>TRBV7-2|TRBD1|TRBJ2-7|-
CASSSSGTGDYEQYF
TGTGCCAGCAGCTCCTCCGGGACAGGTGACTACGAGCAGTACTTC
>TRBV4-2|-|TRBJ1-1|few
CASSQDGGGLDTEAFF
TGTGCCAGCAGCCAAGATGGCGGGGGGCTCGACACTGAAGCTTTCTTT
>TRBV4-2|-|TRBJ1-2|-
CASSQGGSGYTF
TGTGCCAGCAGCCAAGGGGGATCTGGCTACACCTTC
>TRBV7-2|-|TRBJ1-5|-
CASSPVEYSNQPQHF
TGTGCCAGCAGCCCCGTAGAGTATAGCAATCAGCCCCAGCATTTT
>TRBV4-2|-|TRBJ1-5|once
CASSQGEPQHF
TGTGCCAGCAGCCAAGGGGAGCCCCAGCATTTT
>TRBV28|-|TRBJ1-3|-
CASTEDRYLGNTIYF
TGTGCCAGCACCGAAGACAGATACCTTGGAAACACCATATATTTT
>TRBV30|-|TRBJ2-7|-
CAWGVGPSFYEQYF
TGTGCCTGGGGCGTCGGGCCGTCCTTTTACGAGCAGTACTTC
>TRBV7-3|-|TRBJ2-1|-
CASSITGNEQFF
TGTGCCAGCAGCATCACGGGGAATGAGCAGTTCTTC
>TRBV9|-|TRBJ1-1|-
CASSTDRRTEAFF
TGTGCCAGCAGCACCGACAGACGGACTGAAGCTTTCTTT
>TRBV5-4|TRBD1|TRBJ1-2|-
CASSLRQGAGYGYTF
TGTGCCAGCAGCTTGCGTCAGGGGGCGGGGTATGGCTACACCTTC
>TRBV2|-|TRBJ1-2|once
CASSPQQAVLYGYTF
TGTGCCAGCAGCCCTCAACAGGCTGTCCTTTATGGCTACACCTTC
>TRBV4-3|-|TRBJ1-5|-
CASSQDSGGQPQHF
TGCGCCAGCAGCCAAGATAGTGGGGGACAGCCCCAGCATTTT
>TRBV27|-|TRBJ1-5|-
CASSLTWGAQPQHF
TGTGCCAGCAGTTTAACTTGGGGCGCGCAGCCCCAGCATTTT
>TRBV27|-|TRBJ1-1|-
CASSFEGMNTEAFF
TGTGCCAGCAGTTTCGAGGGGATGAACACTGAAGCTTTCTTT
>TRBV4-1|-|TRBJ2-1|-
CASSQDPPGVGHEQFF
TGCGCCAGCAGCCAAGATCCGCCGGGGGTAGGCCATGAGCAGTTCTTC
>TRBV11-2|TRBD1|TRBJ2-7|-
CASSLDPDRGPYEQYF
TGTGCCAGCAGCTTAGATCCCGACAGGGGACCCTACGAGCAGTACTTC
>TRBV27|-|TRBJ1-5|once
CASTPLGMGNQPQHF
TGTGCCAGCACTCCCCTGGGTATGGGCAATCAGCCCCAGCATTTT
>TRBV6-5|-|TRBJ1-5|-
CASTTAGGNQPQHF
TGTGCCAGCACCACCGCGGGTGGCAATCAGCCCCAGCATTTT
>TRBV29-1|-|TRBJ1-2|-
CSVEGSYTF
TGCAGCGTTGAAGGGAGCTACACCTTC
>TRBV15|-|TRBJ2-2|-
CATSRDLTGELFF
TGTGCCACCAGCAGAGATCTGACCGGGGAGCTGTTTTTT
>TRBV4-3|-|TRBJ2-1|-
CASSPGGASYNEQFF
TGCGCCAGCAGCCCAGGGGGGGCCTCCTACAATGAGCAGTTCTTC
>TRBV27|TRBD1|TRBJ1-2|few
CASSSRDRGRIGYTF
TGTGCCAGCAGTTCACGGGACAGGGGGCGAATTGGCTACACCTTC
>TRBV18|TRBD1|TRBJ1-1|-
CASSPRRGPEAFF
TGTGCCAGCTCACCTCGCAGGGGGCCTGAAGCTTTCTTT
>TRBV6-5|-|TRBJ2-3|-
CAIASTDTQYF
TGTGCCATCGCTAGCACAGATACGCAGTATTTT
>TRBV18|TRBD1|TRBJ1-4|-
CASSPRQGVSNEKLFF
TGTGCCAGCTCACCCAGACAGGGGGTATCTAATGAAAAACTGTTTTTT
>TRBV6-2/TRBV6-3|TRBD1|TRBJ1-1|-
CASSRDRNTEAFF
TGTGCCAGCAGCCGGGACAGGAACACTGAAGCTTTCTTT
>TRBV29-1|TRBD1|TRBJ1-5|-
CSVTTGFNQPQHF
TGCAGCGTGACGACAGGGTTCAATCAGCCCCAGCATTTT
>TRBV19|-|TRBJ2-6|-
CASTGWDTNVLTF
TGTGCCAGTACGGGCTGGGATACCAACGTCCTGACTTTC
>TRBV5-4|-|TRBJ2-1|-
CASTRGQQGGNEQFF
TGTGCCAGCACACGGGGGCAGCAGGGCGGAAATGAGCAGTTCTTC
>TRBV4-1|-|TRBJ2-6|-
CASSHSGRGLSSGANVLTF
TGCGCCAGCAGCCACTCCGGCCGGGGGCTAAGCTCTGGGGCCAACGTCCTGACTTTC